The sequence of this T cell receptor beta chain was determined in a study of T cell repertoires in ileal Crohn's disease. Overall study: At surgery, 30% to 40% of patients smoked, with median disease duration approximately 7.3 years.

This CDR3 region has 14 residues. Germline V lookup: CDR1 MNHNY, CDR2 SVGAGI (reference sequence). Trimming shortened V by 0 bases and J by 4 bases, and 9 bases separated the two germline ends. Measured with immunoSEQ multiplex PCR; TCRdb has only the in-frame clones, and not every one. Of about 7,400 clones in the sample, around 76% are singletons; the top ten hold less than 8.5%. The time point denotes: neoterminal ileum biopsy at postoperative endoscopy, about 6 months after surgery. The origin of this receptor is an adult with Crohn's disease. Sequenced material: ileal tissue. The chain is built from TRBV6-6 and TRBJ2-5; no reliable D call. The CDR3 sequence is CASSYSSVPETQYF. Here the CDR3 DNA reads TGTGCCAGCAGTTACTCGTCGGTCCCAGAGACCCAGTACTTC.